Described below is a single TCR beta chain sequence and its context. Its antigen is not known. The sample is drawn from a study of shared clonotypes between healthy human individuals. Overall study findings and caveats: The naive CD4 repertoires of a handful of donors were compared, and approximately 5.3% of clonotypes were shared. Estimated clonotype richness was generally higher in naive than memory subsets.

The length of the CDR3 is 13 residues. Trimming removed 4 bases at V and 3 bases at J, with 11 bases between. Germline CDR1 and CDR2: GTSNPN and SVGIG (reference sequence). TCRdb's copy holds only in-frame clones and misses some; the assay was immunoSEQ multiplex PCR. The sample shows approximately 940,000 clones, about three quarters of them seen only once. The chain uses TRBV30 and TRBJ2-3; D unclear. This receptor was identified in a man aged 18 to 29 in good health. The sequencing input was memory CD4+ T cells sorted from blood. Indicated subset: CD45RA-negative fraction. CDR3 region: CAWTPRLTDTQYF. CDR3 sequence (DNA): TGTGCCTGGACTCCCCGACTGACAGATACGCAGTATTTT.